This is a list of T cell receptor beta chains from one sample in a study of T-cell reconstitution after alpha-beta-depleted transplantation in children. TCRdb independently ran MiXCR on the PCR reads; one entry per CDR3 protein. In the table there are fewer than 550,000 distinct CDR3 sequences, over 10% of which are singletons. Source: PBMCs, mostly from graft donor cells, taken 180 days after TCRalphabeta/CD19-depleted stem cell transplant. The receptors were gathered from a female patient aged 2 to 10 who had a stem cell transplant for aplastic anemia, so the T cells may come from the graft donor. Each CDR3 is given with its conserved first and last residue. D genes are given only for firm matches. Some rows mark clone size as missing; the rest say once, few, many or name a class of expanded clone.

j_call: TRBJ1-1; clone_size: -; d_call: -; v_call: TRBV6-2/TRBV6-3; cdr3_aa: CASSYVRGQDTEAFF; cdr3_nt: TGTGCCAGCAGTTACGTACGCGGTCAGGACACTGAAGCTTTCTTT
j_call: TRBJ1-4; clone_size: many; d_call: -; v_call: TRBV5-1; cdr3_aa: CASSSGTRGEKLFF; cdr3_nt: TGCGCCAGCAGCTCGGGAACGCGGGGTGAAAAACTGTTTTTT
j_call: TRBJ2-3; clone_size: many; d_call: -; v_call: TRBV3-1; cdr3_aa: CASSQDPKDTQYF; cdr3_nt: TGTGCCAGCAGCCAAGATCCGAAAGATACGCAGTATTTT
j_call: TRBJ2-2; clone_size: few; d_call: TRBD1; v_call: TRBV7-2; cdr3_aa: CASSLTPGQTNTGELFF; cdr3_nt: TGTGCCAGCAGCTTAACACCGGGACAGACGAACACCGGGGAGCTGTTTTTT
j_call: TRBJ2-2; clone_size: few; d_call: TRBD2; v_call: TRBV24-1; cdr3_aa: CATSAAGGNTGELFF; cdr3_nt: TGTGCCACCAGTGCGGCGGGGGGGAACACCGGGGAGCTGTTTTTT
j_call: TRBJ2-2; clone_size: -; d_call: TRBD2; v_call: TRBV4-3; cdr3_aa: CASSLSGRENGELFF; cdr3_nt: TGCGCCAGCAGCCTCAGCGGGAGGGAAAACGGGGAGCTGTTTTTT
j_call: TRBJ2-7; clone_size: -; d_call: TRBD1; v_call: TRBV18; cdr3_aa: CASSRSGTGGYEQYF; cdr3_nt: TGTGCCAGCTCAAGGTCCGGGACAGGGGGCTACGAGCAGTACTTC
j_call: TRBJ2-7; clone_size: few; d_call: TRBD2; v_call: TRBV14; cdr3_aa: CASSPWGLAGGLYEQYF; cdr3_nt: TGTGCCAGCAGCCCCTGGGGCCTAGCGGGAGGACTTTACGAGCAGTACTTC
j_call: TRBJ1-1; clone_size: many; d_call: TRBD1; v_call: TRBV12-3/TRBV12-4; cdr3_aa: CASSQPLRGLRGAEAFF; cdr3_nt: TGTGCCAGCAGCCAACCCCTCAGGGGGTTAAGGGGCGCTGAAGCTTTCTTT
j_call: TRBJ2-1; clone_size: few; d_call: TRBD2; v_call: TRBV19; cdr3_aa: CASSTSFWTSGLYNEQFF; cdr3_nt: TGTGCCAGTAGTACCTCCTTTTGGACTAGCGGATTATACAATGAGCAGTTCTTC
j_call: TRBJ1-2; clone_size: -; d_call: -; v_call: TRBV10-3; cdr3_aa: CAISDGGRGDGYTF; cdr3_nt: TGTGCCATCAGTGATGGCGGCAGAGGAGATGGCTACACCTTC
j_call: TRBJ1-4; clone_size: -; d_call: -; v_call: TRBV19; cdr3_aa: CASSPGRSTNEKLFF; cdr3_nt: TGTGCCAGTTCTCCCGGACGGTCAACTAATGAAAAACTGTTTTTT
j_call: TRBJ2-1; clone_size: -; d_call: TRBD1; v_call: TRBV12-3/TRBV12-4; cdr3_aa: CASSPTGQGNEQFF; cdr3_nt: TGTGCCAGCAGTCCCACGGGACAGGGCAATGAGCAGTTCTTC
j_call: TRBJ2-7; clone_size: many; d_call: TRBD1; v_call: TRBV7-9; cdr3_aa: CASSLIGTGVRVREQYF; cdr3_nt: TGTGCCAGCAGCTTAATAGGGACAGGGGTTCGAGTACGCGAGCAGTACTTC
j_call: TRBJ2-7; clone_size: few; d_call: TRBD1; v_call: TRBV12-3/TRBV12-4; cdr3_aa: CASSSTGTGRYEQYF; cdr3_nt: TGTGCCAGCAGTTCGACCGGGACAGGGAGGTACGAGCAGTACTTC
j_call: TRBJ1-4; clone_size: few; d_call: -; v_call: TRBV11-2; cdr3_aa: CASSLPGDNEKLFF; cdr3_nt: TGTGCCAGCAGCTTGCCGGGGGATAATGAAAAACTGTTTTTT
j_call: TRBJ2-3; clone_size: -; d_call: TRBD2; v_call: TRBV5-6; cdr3_aa: CASSPRTSGESTDTQYF; cdr3_nt: TGTGCCAGCAGCCCCCGGACTAGCGGGGAAAGCACAGATACGCAGTATTTT
j_call: TRBJ2-6; clone_size: many; d_call: TRBD1; v_call: TRBV29-1; cdr3_aa: CSVGRETTGAGANVLTF; cdr3_nt: TGCAGCGTTGGACGCGAAACCACAGGGGCTGGGGCCAACGTCCTGACTTTC
j_call: TRBJ1-5; clone_size: few; d_call: -; v_call: TRBV29-1; cdr3_aa: CSVRGGSDQPQHF; cdr3_nt: TGCAGCGTCCGAGGGGGGTCCGATCAGCCCCAGCATTTT
j_call: TRBJ2-7; clone_size: many; d_call: -; v_call: TRBV20-1; cdr3_aa: CSARGIVGEQYF; cdr3_nt: TGCAGTGCTAGAGGGATCGTGGGCGAGCAGTACTTC
j_call: TRBJ1-5; clone_size: -; d_call: -; v_call: TRBV15; cdr3_aa: CATSRDVGNQPQHF; cdr3_nt: TGTGCCACCAGCAGGGACGTTGGCAATCAGCCCCAGCATTTT
j_call: TRBJ1-1; clone_size: few; d_call: TRBD1; v_call: TRBV12-3/TRBV12-4; cdr3_aa: CATRPGQGLWNTEAFF; cdr3_nt: TGTGCCACCCGACCGGGACAGGGGTTATGGAACACTGAAGCTTTCTTT
j_call: TRBJ2-2; clone_size: many; d_call: TRBD1; v_call: TRBV4-3; cdr3_aa: CASSQEGQGTHTGELFF; cdr3_nt: TGCGCCAGCAGCCAAGAGGGACAGGGGACACACACCGGGGAGCTGTTTTTT
j_call: TRBJ2-1; clone_size: -; d_call: TRBD2; v_call: TRBV20-1; cdr3_aa: CSPTTSGRVWLF; cdr3_nt: TGCAGTCCTACGACTAGCGGGAGGGTGTGGCTCTTC
j_call: TRBJ1-5; clone_size: -; d_call: -; v_call: TRBV19; cdr3_aa: CASSMRTGYDQPQHF; cdr3_nt: TGTGCCAGTAGTATGAGAACAGGGTATGATCAGCCCCAGCATTTT
j_call: TRBJ1-2; clone_size: -; d_call: -; v_call: TRBV21-1; cdr3_aa: CASSKEEGAGGYTF; cdr3_nt: TGTGCCAGCAGCAAAGAGGAGGGGGCGGGAGGCTACACCTTC
j_call: TRBJ2-3; clone_size: many; d_call: TRBD1; v_call: TRBV4-2; cdr3_aa: CASSPSAGTGTDTQYF; cdr3_nt: TGTGCCAGCAGCCCAAGCGCCGGGACAGGCACAGATACGCAGTATTTT
j_call: TRBJ1-4; clone_size: -; d_call: -; v_call: TRBV12-3/TRBV12-4; cdr3_aa: CASSPGGGGRKLFF; cdr3_nt: TGTGCCAGCAGCCCGGGTGGAGGGGGGAGAAAACTGTTTTTT
j_call: TRBJ1-2; clone_size: -; d_call: -; v_call: TRBV28; cdr3_aa: CASSFKRWEGTDYGYTF; cdr3_nt: TGTGCCAGCAGTTTTAAACGGTGGGAAGGGACCGACTATGGCTACACCTTC
j_call: TRBJ1-5; clone_size: -; d_call: -; v_call: TRBV20-1; cdr3_aa: CSARDHFEGVWGNSNQPQHF; cdr3_nt: TGCAGTGCTAGAGATCACTTCGAGGGGGTGTGGGGGAATAGCAATCAGCCCCAGCATTTT
j_call: TRBJ2-3; clone_size: -; d_call: TRBD2; v_call: TRBV29-1; cdr3_aa: CSVKNVLAGVSSTDTQYF; cdr3_nt: TGCAGCGTTAAAAACGTTCTAGCGGGAGTGTCTAGCACAGATACGCAGTATTTT
j_call: TRBJ2-1; clone_size: few; d_call: TRBD2; v_call: TRBV5-1; cdr3_aa: CASSQAGLRDNEQFF; cdr3_nt: TGCGCCAGCAGCCAAGCGGGACTTAGGGACAATGAGCAGTTCTTC
j_call: TRBJ2-1; clone_size: few; d_call: TRBD1; v_call: TRBV7-9; cdr3_aa: CASSSRGPIGLGNEQFF; cdr3_nt: TGTGCCAGCAGTTCCAGGGGGCCCATTGGCCTTGGAAATGAGCAGTTCTTC
j_call: TRBJ2-7; clone_size: few; d_call: TRBD1; v_call: TRBV5-5; cdr3_aa: CASSLGQGILYEQYF; cdr3_nt: TGTGCCAGCAGCCTCGGACAGGGCATACTCTACGAGCAGTACTTC
j_call: TRBJ2-1; clone_size: -; d_call: -; v_call: TRBV11-2; cdr3_aa: CASSLGGPPNEQFF; cdr3_nt: TGTGCCAGCAGCTTGGGGGGCCCCCCCAATGAGCAGTTCTTC
j_call: TRBJ2-1; clone_size: -; d_call: TRBD2; v_call: TRBV7-3; cdr3_aa: CASSPQGLAGYWGNEQFF; cdr3_nt: TGTGCCAGCAGCCCCCAGGGGCTAGCGGGTTATTGGGGGAATGAGCAGTTCTTC
j_call: TRBJ2-7; clone_size: few; d_call: TRBD1; v_call: TRBV24-1; cdr3_aa: CATSDPGTGSGEQYF; cdr3_nt: TGTGCCACCAGTGATCCCGGGACAGGGTCGGGCGAGCAGTACTTC
j_call: TRBJ1-5; clone_size: -; d_call: -; v_call: TRBV5-5; cdr3_aa: CASSSTGNQPQHF; cdr3_nt: TGTGCCAGCAGCTCAACAGGGAATCAGCCCCAGCATTTT
j_call: TRBJ1-4; clone_size: few; d_call: -; v_call: TRBV5-1; cdr3_aa: CASSPASPRREKLFF; cdr3_nt: TGCGCCAGCAGCCCGGCGTCGCCCCGGCGGGAAAAACTGTTTTTT
j_call: TRBJ2-7; clone_size: many; d_call: TRBD1; v_call: TRBV7-9; cdr3_aa: CASSLYWTGAGAYEQYF; cdr3_nt: TGTGCCAGCAGCTTGTATTGGACAGGGGCCGGGGCCTACGAGCAGTACTTC
j_call: TRBJ2-7; clone_size: few; d_call: -; v_call: TRBV28; cdr3_aa: CASSFPRYEQYF; cdr3_nt: TGTGCCAGCAGTTTCCCGCGGTACGAGCAGTACTTC
j_call: TRBJ2-5; clone_size: few; d_call: -; v_call: TRBV20-1; cdr3_aa: CSAREKGRETQYF; cdr3_nt: TGCAGTGCTAGAGAAAAAGGTCGGGAGACCCAGTACTTC
j_call: TRBJ2-7; clone_size: many; d_call: TRBD2; v_call: TRBV7-2; cdr3_aa: CASSRTTSGRYEQYF; cdr3_nt: TGTGCCAGCAGCCGAACTACTAGCGGGAGGTACGAGCAGTACTTC
j_call: TRBJ1-4; clone_size: few; d_call: -; v_call: TRBV20-1; cdr3_aa: CSARSSAEKLFF; cdr3_nt: TGCAGTGCTAGATCCAGCGCCGAAAAACTGTTTTTT
j_call: TRBJ2-1; clone_size: few; d_call: -; v_call: TRBV7-9; cdr3_aa: CASSLAVAYNEQFF; cdr3_nt: TGTGCCAGCAGCTTAGCAGTAGCCTACAATGAGCAGTTCTTC
j_call: TRBJ1-1; clone_size: few; d_call: -; v_call: TRBV12-3/TRBV12-4; cdr3_aa: CASSRVVDTEAFF; cdr3_nt: TGTGCCAGCAGTAGAGTGGTTGACACTGAAGCTTTCTTT
j_call: TRBJ2-7; clone_size: -; d_call: TRBD1; v_call: TRBV29-1; cdr3_aa: CSVGRDRAPYEQYF; cdr3_nt: TGCAGCGTTGGACGGGACAGGGCACCCTACGAGCAGTACTTC
j_call: TRBJ2-1; clone_size: -; d_call: -; v_call: TRBV12-3/TRBV12-4; cdr3_aa: CASSPSEGGRRQFF; cdr3_nt: TGTGCCAGCAGTCCCTCAGAGGGAGGTAGACGACAGTTCTTC
j_call: TRBJ1-2; clone_size: -; d_call: -; v_call: TRBV25-1; cdr3_aa: CASSEYRESGYTF; cdr3_nt: TGTGCCAGCAGTGAATACAGGGAGTCGGGCTACACCTTC
j_call: TRBJ2-7; clone_size: few; d_call: -; v_call: TRBV29-1; cdr3_aa: CSVVGLISQGSSYEQYF; cdr3_nt: TGCAGCGTAGTGGGCCTGATTTCGCAGGGCAGCTCCTACGAGCAGTACTTC
j_call: TRBJ2-4; clone_size: -; d_call: -; v_call: TRBV20-1; cdr3_aa: CSAPGHLAKNIQYF; cdr3_nt: TGCAGTGCCCCGGGACATCTAGCCAAAAACATTCAGTACTTC
j_call: TRBJ1-1; clone_size: -; d_call: TRBD1; v_call: TRBV29-1; cdr3_aa: CSVAPSPGQGKRGTEAFF; cdr3_nt: TGCAGCGTGGCACCGAGCCCGGGACAGGGGAAGCGGGGTACTGAAGCTTTCTTT
j_call: TRBJ2-6; clone_size: -; d_call: TRBD1; v_call: TRBV9; cdr3_aa: CASMRQGAGANGLTF; cdr3_nt: TGTGCCAGCATGCGACAGGGGGCTGGGGCCAACGGCCTGACTTTC
j_call: TRBJ1-4; clone_size: -; d_call: -; v_call: TRBV23-1; cdr3_aa: CASSLSGNGEKLFF; cdr3_nt: TGCGCCAGCAGTCTTTCCGGGAACGGAGAAAAACTGTTTTTT
j_call: TRBJ2-3; clone_size: -; d_call: TRBD2; v_call: TRBV7-2; cdr3_aa: CASSLRGLASDTQYF; cdr3_nt: TGTGCCAGCAGCCTTAGGGGACTAGCGTCAGATACGCAGTATTTT
j_call: TRBJ1-2; clone_size: -; d_call: -; v_call: TRBV12-3/TRBV12-4; cdr3_aa: CASSLKNYGYTF; cdr3_nt: TGTGCCAGCAGTTTAAAGAACTATGGCTACACCTTC
j_call: TRBJ2-7; clone_size: -; d_call: -; v_call: TRBV7-2; cdr3_aa: CASRSRTGPYEQYF; cdr3_nt: TGTGCCAGCAGATCCCGAACGGGACCTTACGAGCAGTACTTC
j_call: TRBJ2-1; clone_size: few; d_call: -; v_call: TRBV6-2/TRBV6-3; cdr3_aa: CAARRPTVVSGEQFF; cdr3_nt: TGTGCCGCGAGGCGCCCAACAGTCGTCAGCGGTGAGCAGTTCTTC
j_call: TRBJ2-5; clone_size: -; d_call: -; v_call: TRBV24-1; cdr3_aa: CATSDGDSLGTQYF; cdr3_nt: TGTGCCACCAGTGATGGCGACAGTCTCGGGACCCAGTACTTC